There are many counts of the clone carrying this T cell receptor beta chain. Its antigen is unidentified. The authors made TCR beta libraries by quantitative 5'-RACE with molecular barcodes. TCRdb redid the calling of the 5' RACE reads with MiXCR, one entry per CDR3 protein. The table lists 85,000 to 100,000 distinct CDR3 sequences, about 7.7% of them singletons, with 9.9% in the top ten. This entry belongs to a study of CD8 T cells in ankylosing spondylitis. Overall study results and limits: In ankylosing spondylitis patients, matched synovial fluid reportedly showed significant enrichment of disease-linked clones. Seemingly distinctive of ankylosing spondylitis blood was a TCR beta motif formed by eight highly homologous variants.

The CDR3 extends over 14 amino acids. Trimming left V 3 bases short and J 1 base short, with 10 bases between. Per germline, CDR1 SEHNR and CDR2 FQNEAQ (reference sequence). The chain has TRBV7-9 and TRBJ2-7; D not resolved. The sequencing input was blood, either unsorted or a sorted T cell fraction (not recorded which). This TCR was sampled from a male donor with ankylosing spondylitis or in good health (not recorded which). CDR3 DNA: TGTGCCAGCAGCTTTAGGGCGGAATCCTACGAGCAGTACTTC. This codes for CASSFRAESYEQYF.